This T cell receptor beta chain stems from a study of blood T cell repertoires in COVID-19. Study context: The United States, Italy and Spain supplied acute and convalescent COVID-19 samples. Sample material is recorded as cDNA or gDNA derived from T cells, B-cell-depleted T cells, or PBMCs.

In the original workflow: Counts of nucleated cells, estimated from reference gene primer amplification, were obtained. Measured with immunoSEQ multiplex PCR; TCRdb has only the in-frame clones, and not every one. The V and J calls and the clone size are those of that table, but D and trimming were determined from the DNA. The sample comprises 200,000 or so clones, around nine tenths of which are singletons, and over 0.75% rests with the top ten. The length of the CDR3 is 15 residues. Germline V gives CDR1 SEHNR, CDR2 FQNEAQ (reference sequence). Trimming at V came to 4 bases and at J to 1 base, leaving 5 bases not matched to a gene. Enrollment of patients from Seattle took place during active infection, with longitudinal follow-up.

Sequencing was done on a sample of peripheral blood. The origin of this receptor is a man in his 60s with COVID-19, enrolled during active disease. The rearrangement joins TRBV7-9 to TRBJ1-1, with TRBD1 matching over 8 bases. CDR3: CASSSSGGGNTEAFF. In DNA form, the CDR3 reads TGTGCCAGCAGCTCCTCAGGGGGCGGGAACACTGAAGCTTTCTTT.